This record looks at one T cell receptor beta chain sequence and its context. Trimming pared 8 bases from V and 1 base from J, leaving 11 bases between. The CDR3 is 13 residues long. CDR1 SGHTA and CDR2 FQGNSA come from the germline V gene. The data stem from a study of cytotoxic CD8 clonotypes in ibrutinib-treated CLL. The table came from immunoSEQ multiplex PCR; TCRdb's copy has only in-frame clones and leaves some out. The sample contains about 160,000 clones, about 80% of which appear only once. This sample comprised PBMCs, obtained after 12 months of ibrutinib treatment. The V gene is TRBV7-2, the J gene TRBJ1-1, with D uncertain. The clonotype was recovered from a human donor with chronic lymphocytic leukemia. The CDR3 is CASGGQRNTEAFF. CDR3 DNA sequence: TGTGCCAGCGGAGGGCAGAGGAACACTGAAGCTTTCTTT.